A selection of T cell receptor beta chains follows, all from one sample in a study of blood T cell repertoires in COVID-19. Using immunoSEQ multiplex PCR, the repertoire was profiled, and TCRdb retains in-frame clones only, with some absent. The sample yields a few hundred thousand clones, 75% to 90% seen once. Sequencing was carried out using peripheral blood. The origin of the receptors is a man in his thirties or forties with active or convalescent COVID-19. CDR3s include the opening cysteine and the closing phenylalanine or tryptophan. Expanded clones get a size class; other rows say once, few or many, or leave the size out.

j_call clone_size v_call cdr3_aa
TRBJ2-7 - TRBV3-1/TRBV3-2 CASSQVLTGAYEQYF
TRBJ1-5 - TRBV6-5 CASSYSPGSNQPQHF
TRBJ1-2 once TRBV13 CASSPAGESDGYTF
TRBJ1-5 - TRBV6-2/TRBV6-3 CASSSDREGEQPQHF
TRBJ2-1 once TRBV9 CASSPGGTTAGEQFF
TRBJ2-7 - TRBV7-6 CASSIAGGGLEQYF
TRBJ2-5 - TRBV5-1 CASSPRTSQETQYF
TRBJ2-1 - TRBV7-2 CASSLIAGEGNEQFF
TRBJ1-2 - TRBV3-1/TRBV3-2 CASSERAGYGYTF
TRBJ1-1 - TRBV6-1 CASSESGGFTEAFF